These T cell receptor beta chains were read from a single sample in a study of CD8 T cells in ankylosing spondylitis. TCRdb ran MiXCR on the 5' RACE reads and lists one entry per CDR3 protein. This sample has roughly 440,000 distinct CDR3 sequences, with over 15% found just once. The sample was blood, either unsorted or a sorted T cell fraction (not recorded which). The source is a male donor with ankylosing spondylitis. Both conserved end residues are trimmed from each CDR3.

J: TRBJ2-3
V: TRBV11-1
CDR3: ASSPRDQVGDTQY

J: TRBJ2-7
V: TRBV18
CDR3: ASSPTPTYEQY

J: TRBJ1-5
V: TRBV7-2
CDR3: ASSDPTDRARNQPQH

J: TRBJ2-1
V: TRBV5-1
CDR3: ASNSRGALLQSSYNEQF

J: TRBJ1-5
V: TRBV19
CDR3: ASSYGPVGNQPQH

J: TRBJ1-4
V: TRBV29-1
CDR3: SASVQRGNEKLF

J: TRBJ2-3
V: TRBV11-3
CDR3: ASSFVFLGGHTDTQY

J: TRBJ2-7
V: TRBV18
CDR3: ASSRDSRYEQY

J: TRBJ2-7
V: TRBV5-1
CDR3: ASSGGWTGITYEQY

J: TRBJ1-2
V: TRBV20-1
CDR3: SAREAGAGYGYT

J: TRBJ2-7
V: TRBV2
CDR3: ANRAGTSYEQY

J: TRBJ1-1
V: TRBV11-2
CDR3: ASSLSGQGWTEAF

J: TRBJ2-7
V: TRBV7-9
CDR3: ASSFGRGSSYEQY

J: TRBJ2-3
V: TRBV18
CDR3: ASSPPKGLDTDTQY

J: TRBJ2-5
V: TRBV9
CDR3: ASSPRRGAQETQY

J: TRBJ2-7
V: TRBV3-1
CDR3: ASSQEGRGRHEQY

J: TRBJ2-1
V: TRBV24-1
CDR3: ATSEPRGSSYNEQF

J: TRBJ1-5
V: TRBV12-3/TRBV12-4
CDR3: ASSLAAGESQPQH

J: TRBJ1-6
V: TRBV6-1
CDR3: ASSERTGGGNSPLH

J: TRBJ2-3
V: TRBV5-1
CDR3: ASSLAGTPDTDTQY

J: TRBJ1-5
V: TRBV28
CDR3: ASSWDSPGGYSNQPQH

J: TRBJ1-4
V: TRBV12-3/TRBV12-4
CDR3: ASRPGSGNKEKLF

J: TRBJ2-1
V: TRBV27
CDR3: ASSLLTGNEQF

J: TRBJ2-3
V: TRBV5-1
CDR3: ASSLGLAGGPRYTDTQY

J: TRBJ1-4
V: TRBV9
CDR3: ASNEGPTNEKLF

J: TRBJ1-1
V: TRBV6-2/TRBV6-3
CDR3: ASTSSEKRNTEAF

J: TRBJ1-5
V: TRBV2
CDR3: ASPRQGVPNQPQH

J: TRBJ1-5
V: TRBV7-9
CDR3: ASSLTEMGQPQH